These 14 T cell receptor beta chains were sequenced from one sample in a study of T cell changes during pregnancy in multiple sclerosis. The method was immunoSEQ multiplex PCR; TCRdb's version includes in-frame clones alone and lacks a portion of them. Among about 70,000 clones listed, around 92% were seen once. The source was CD8+ T cells from peripheral blood mononuclear cells, collected in the third trimester of pregnancy. The source is a female donor in good health, enrolled as a control in a pregnancy study.

The chain couples TRBV30 to TRBJ2-2; D call uncertain. From germline, CDR1 is GTSNPN and CDR2 SVGIG (reference sequence). V was shortened by 0 bases and J by 6 bases, with 11 bases between the two germline ends. There are 14 residues in the CDR3. The CDR3 reads CAWSVAVMAGELFF. The CDR3 coding sequence is TGTGCCTGGAGTGTGGCAGTCATGGCCGGGGAGCTGTTTTTT.

J is TRBJ1-2 and V is TRBV5-6, with 7 bases lining up with TRBD1. V lost 4 bases, J lost 8 bases, and 11 bases stayed unmatched. The CDR3 is made up of 14 amino acids. Germline V gene sequence: CDR1 SGHDT, CDR2 YYEEEE. The CDR3 here is CASSDDRVVGGYTF. CDR3 nucleotides: TGTGCCAGCAGCGACGACAGGGTAGTCGGGGGCTACACCTTC.

V gene TRBV7-2 combines with J gene TRBJ1-2; 7 bases are a match to TRBD1. Trimming at V came to 2 bases and at J to 0 bases, leaving 0 bases not matched to a gene. Germline lookup yields CDR1 SGHTA and CDR2 FQGNSA. The CDR3 is 14 residues long. Here the CDR3 reads CASSLQGANYGYTF. CDR3 nucleotides: TGTGCCAGCAGCTTACAGGGGGCTAACTATGGCTACACCTTC.

This clone has more than one count but fewer than ten. This chain uses TRBV30 with TRBJ2-6; 10 nucleotides align to TRBD1. The germline V gene encodes CDR1 GTSNPN and CDR2 SVGIG (reference sequence). This CDR3 comprises 16 residues. Germline trimming cut 5 bases from V and 0 bases from J; bases unmatched to any gene: 4. CDR3 in DNA: TGTGCCTGGGGGGACAGGGGAATCTCTGGGGCCAACGTCCTGACTTTC. Protein sequence: CAWGDRGISGANVLTF.

This clone has a handful of counts. The chain has TRBV6-7 and TRBJ2-5, with TRBD2 matching over 10 bases. TRBV6-7 is an open reading frame, and its role is uncertain. V trimming: 11 bases; J trimming: 3 bases; junction bases outside the gene matches: 3. The CDR3 spans 12 residues. The CDR3 is CARGLAEETQYF. The CDR3 DNA reads TGTGCCCGTGGACTAGCGGAAGAGACCCAGTACTTC.

V gene TRBV6-5 combines with J gene TRBJ2-3; 9 positions match TRBD2. The trim removed 5 bases at V and 5 bases at J, leaving 8 bases unmatched. The CDR3 consists of 15 residues. CDR1 and CDR2 (germline): MNHEY, SVGAGI. In nucleotides, the CDR3 is TGTGCCAGCAGTAGGGGTAGCGGGGGCGGAGATACGCAGTATTTT. It specifies CASSRGSGGGDTQYF.

This clone was seen once. This rearrangement joins TRBV19 to TRBJ2-1; 8 nucleotides align to TRBD1. V lost 7 bases and J lost 4; bases outside the gene matches: 9. Germline V CDR1 and CDR2: LNHDA, SQIVND (reference sequence). The CDR3 runs 15 residues. The CDR3 sequence is CASMEDRVGYNEQFF. In DNA form, the CDR3 reads TGTGCCAGTATGGAGGACAGGGTAGGGTACAATGAGCAGTTCTTC.

The V gene is TRBV4-3, the J gene TRBJ1-6; TRBD1 aligns across 7 bases. V was pared by 0 bases and J by 0 bases, with 11 bases of the junction left unmatched. The germline V gene has CDR1 LGHNA and CDR2 YSLEER. The CDR3 is made up of 20 amino acids. Here the CDR3 DNA reads TGCGCCAGCAGCCAAGAACAGGGGAGCAAGCTTAGCTCCTATAATTCACCCCTCCACTTT. Its protein product is CASSQEQGSKLSSYNSPLHF.

The V call is TRBV7-2, the J call TRBJ1-6; D unclear. The CDR3 consists of 14 residues. Germline CDR1 reads SGHTA; CDR2 reads FQGNSA. Trimming took 3 bases from V and 9 from J, leaving 12 bases between them. The CDR3: CASSFSSLSSPLHF. CDR3 nucleotide sequence: TGTGCCAGCAGCTTTTCATCGCTAAGTTCACCCCTCCACTTT.

This clone was seen only once. V and J are TRBV13 and TRBJ2-1; TRBD2 aligns across 11 bases. With 5 bases clipped from V and 5 bases from J, the junction kept 5 bases outside the gene matches. The CDR3 length is 15 residues. CDR1 is PRHDT, CDR2 FYEKMQ, per germline (reference sequence). As DNA, the CDR3 is TGTGCCAGCAGCCCGACTAGCGGGGTAAACAATGAGCAGTTCTTC. This codes for CASSPTSGVNNEQFF.

The rearrangement uses TRBV4-2 and TRBJ2-1; 11 bases fit TRBD2. CDR1 is LGHNA and CDR2 is YNFKEQ in the germline V gene. The junction had 10 bases not matched to a gene; V was cut back by 3 bases and J by 0 bases. The CDR3 runs to 19 residues. The DNA for the CDR3 is TGTGCCAGCAGCCAGAGACTAGCGGGGTCCTCCAGCTCCTACAATGAGCAGTTCTTC. Its protein is CASSQRLAGSSSSYNEQFF.

The chain uses TRBV7-9 and TRBJ1-3, with no clear D. Germline V lookup: CDR1 SEHNR, CDR2 FQNEAQ (reference sequence). The CDR3 is 12 residues long. V was clipped by 10 bases and J by 4 bases, with 11 bases between them. CDR3 amino acids: CATIPQGNTIYF. The CDR3 coding sequence is TGTGCCACCATCCCTCAGGGAAACACCATATATTTT. Full variable domain (remainder filled in from reference TRBV7-9 and TRBJ1-3): DTGVSQNPRHKITKRGQNVTFRCDPISEHNRLYWYRQTLGQGPEFLTYFQNEAQLEKSRLLSDRFSAERPKGSFSTLEIQRTEQGDSAMYLCATIPQGNTIYFGEGSWLTVV.

This sequence joins TRBV9 and TRBJ2-7, with D maybe TRBD2 (5 bases). CDR1 SGDLS and CDR2 YYNGEE come from the germline V gene. V was pared by 4 bases and J by 1 base, with 18 bases between. The CDR3 has 16 residues. CDR3 DNA sequence: TGTGCCAGCAGCCCCTCGGGGTCGTCCCCTTCCTACGAGCAGTACTTC. Protein: CASSPSGSSPSYEQYF.

A note on this clone: One junction end does not reproduce the germline sequence, and a read error may be involved. V and J are TRBV4-3 and TRBJ1-2; 7 bases align to TRBD1. CDR1 and CDR2 (germline): LGHNA, YSLEER. CDR3 length equals 15 residues. The CDR3 is CASTQDRVGRAGYTF. The CDR3 DNA reads TGCGCCAGCACCCAAGACAGGGTCGGTCGAGCGGGCTACACCTTC.